These 16 T cell receptor beta chains came from one sample sequenced in a study of blood T cell repertoires in COVID-19. The protocol was immunoSEQ multiplex PCR, while the TCRdb copy is restricted to in-frame clones and leaves out a portion. Of over 50,000 clones detected, about 90% appear once; the ten largest clones hold around 13%. Source material: peripheral blood. Every receptor here comes from a human donor in a cohort sampled during active COVID-19.

Judged by abundance, this clone is medium-sized (0.01 to 0.1%). The chain recombines TRBV5-6 with TRBJ1-1; no firm D call. The CDR3 contains 13 residues. Per germline, CDR1 SGHDT and CDR2 YYEEEE. The germline V and J ends were trimmed by 2 bases and 0 bases, with 5 bases remaining between them. CDR3 in amino acids: CASSFGLNTEAFF. The DNA for the CDR3 is TGTGCCAGCAGCTTTGGGCTGAACACTGAAGCTTTCTTT. Full variable domain (outside the CDR3, taken from reference TRBV5-6 and TRBJ1-1): DAGVTQSPTHLIKTRGQQVTLRCSPKSGHDTVSWYQQALGQGPQFIFQYYEEEERQRGNFPDRFSGHQFPNYSSELNVNALLLGDSALYLCASSFGLNTEAFFGQGTRLTVV.

The sample holds a few counts of this clone. This chain joins TRBV4-1 and TRBJ1-6, with D unresolved. The germline V and J ends were trimmed by 1 base and 0 bases, with 13 bases remaining between them. The CDR3 is made up of 18 amino acids. CDR1 and CDR2 (germline): MGHRA, YSYEKL. CDR3 amino acids: CASSQAGGQSSYNSPLHF. The CDR3 DNA reads TGCGCCAGCAGCCAAGCCGGCGGGCAGAGCTCCTATAATTCACCCCTCCACTTT.

V is TRBV27 and J is TRBJ1-6; no clear D. In germline, CDR1 is MNHEY, CDR2 SMNVEV (reference sequence). Trimming removed 5 bases from V and 8 bases from J, with 7 bases in between. The CDR3 has 12 residues. The CDR3 DNA reads TGTGCCAGCAGTCCAATAGATTCACCCCTCCACTTT. Protein: CASSPIDSPLHF.

This chain uses TRBV18 with TRBJ1-1, with 9 bases lining up with TRBD1. This CDR3 region has 15 residues. The V gene's germline CDR1 is KGHSH and CDR2 LQKENI. V shed 5 bases and J 5 bases; nucleotides not matched to a gene: 9. This CDR3 reads CASSTTGGARTEAFF. DNA of the CDR3: TGTGCCAGCTCAACAACAGGGGGCGCGCGGACTGAAGCTTTCTTT.

The chain has TRBV20-1 and TRBJ2-6; D perhaps matches TRBD1 (6 bases). Germline V gives CDR1 DFQATT, CDR2 SNEGSKA (reference sequence). This CDR3 contains 15 residues. Trimming stripped 4 bases from V and 0 bases from J, with 10 bases between. The CDR3 bases are TGCAGTGCTAATGACAGGTCCTCTGGGGCCAACGTCCTGACTTTC. Translation: CSANDRSSGANVLTF.

V and J are TRBV11-3 and TRBJ1-2; D is possibly TRBD1 (6 bases). CDR1 SGHNT and CDR2 YENEEA come from the germline V gene. V lost 5 bases and J lost 2, with 12 bases in between. The CDR3 runs to 14 residues. The CDR3 coding sequence is TGTGCCAGCAGCGTAAACAGGGCCAACTATGGCTACACCTTC. As protein: CASSVNRANYGYTF. The variable domain in full, completed from reference TRBV11-3 and TRBJ1-2, reads EAGVVQSPRYKIIEKKQPVAFWCNPISGHNTLYWYLQNLGQGPELLIRYENEEAVDDSQLPKDRFSAERLKGVDSTLKIQPAELGDSAVYLCASSVNRANYGYTFGSGTRLTVV.

The table lists this clone with a few counts. The gene calls are TRBV24-1 and TRBJ1-2; TRBD1 might be the D (5 bases). V was pared by 1 base and J by 6 bases, with 8 bases between. Per germline, CDR1 KGHDR and CDR2 SFDVKD. The CDR3 sequence is 13 residues long. The CDR3 coding sequence is TGTGCCACCAGTGATTTTACGGGGGATGGCTACACCTTC. Translated: CATSDFTGDGYTF.

The rearrangement links TRBV5-4 to TRBJ2-7; tentative D call: TRBD2 (6 bases). The germline gives CDR1 SGHNT, CDR2 YYREEE (reference sequence). V lost 3 bases and J lost 9, with 10 bases in between. The CDR3 covers 11 residues. CDR3: CASSSVGRQYF. CDR3 in DNA: TGTGCCAGCAGCTCCGTCGGGAGGCAGTACTTC. The variable domain in full, completed from reference TRBV5-4 and TRBJ2-7, reads ETGVTQSPTHLIKTRGQQVTLRCSSQSGHNTVSWYQQALGQGPQFIFQYYREEENGRGNFPPRFSGLQFPNYSSELNVNALELDDSALYLCASSSVGRQYFGPGTRLTVT.

In this sample, this clone turned up a few times. The chain carries TRBV30 and TRBJ2-7; 9 bases fit TRBD2. Germline loops: CDR1 GTSNPN, CDR2 SVGIG (reference sequence). Losses at the gene ends were 8 bases for V and 3 bases for J; bases not matched to a gene: 5. The CDR3 contains 12 residues. CDR3 nucleotides: TGTGCCGGGACTAGCTTATTCTACGAGCAGTACTTC. Translating it yields CAGTSLFYEQYF.

The chain employs TRBV6-5 and TRBJ2-2; D gene uncertain. V shed 4 bases and J shed 4 bases, with 16 bases lying between them. Germline assignment: CDR1 MNHEY and CDR2 SVGAGI. The CDR3 spans 16 residues. For the CDR3, the DNA is TGTGCCAGCAGTTCCCCGAACGAGGTCGGCACCGGGGAGCTGTTTTTT. Translation: CASSSPNEVGTGELFF.

As DNA, the CDR3 is TGTGCCAGCAAGAGGAGGGTTGAGACGCCTGAAGCTTTCTTT. Translated, it gives CASKRRVETPEAFF. V usage is TRBV2 and J usage is TRBJ1-1; no firm D call. V was cut by 7 bases and J by 6 bases, with 18 bases left in between. Germline CDR1 and CDR2: SNHLY and FYNNEI. There are 14 residues in the CDR3. Complete variable domain (other parts from reference TRBV2 and TRBJ1-1): EPEVTQTPSHQVTQMGQEVILRCVPISNHLYFYWYRQILGQKVEFLVSFYNNEISEKSEIFDDQFSVERPDGSNFTLKIRSTKLEDSAMYFCASKRRVETPEAFFGQGTRLTVV.

The V gene is TRBV9, the J gene TRBJ2-3; 15 bases map to TRBD2. V lost 7 bases to trimming and J lost 5 bases; unmatched junction nucleotides: 2. The CDR3 has 14 amino acids. Looked up from germline, CDR1 is SGDLS and CDR2 is YYNGEE. CDR3 DNA sequence: TGTGCCAGCCGGGGACTAGCGGGAGGAGATACGCAGTATTTT. This sequence encodes CASRGLAGGDTQYF.

The chain uses TRBV15 and TRBJ1-5; 10 nucleotides agree with TRBD1. The V and J ends lost 5 bases and 6 bases, in that order; junction bases with no gene match: 7. The CDR3 is 15 residues long. Germline values: CDR1 LNHNV, CDR2 YYDKDF (reference sequence). CDR3 DNA: TGTGCCACCAGCTTACGGGACAGGGGAAGTCAGCCCCAGCATTTT. This translates into CATSLRDRGSQPQHF.

The CDR3 nucleotides read TGTGCCAGCGTGGGGGAGGCAAGCGATGGCTACACCTTC. It yields the protein CASVGEASDGYTF. The chain joins TRBV6-5 to TRBJ1-2; D is possibly TRBD1 (5 bases). Trimming cost V 8 bases and J 6 bases, with 16 bases left between them. Germline V CDR1 and CDR2: MNHEY, SVGAGI. The CDR3 has 13 amino acids.

The chain employs TRBV12-3 or TRBV12-4 and TRBJ2-1; the match to TRBD2 covers 11 bases. Losses at the gene ends were 5 bases for V and 9 bases for J; bases not matched to a gene: 3. This CDR3 spans 13 amino acids. The CDR3 is CASSPGLAGEQFF. In DNA, the CDR3 is TGTGCCAGCAGTCCCGGACTAGCGGGTGAGCAGTTCTTC.

The chain is built from TRBV27 and TRBJ1-3; D remains unclear. Trimming took 3 bases from V and 0 from J, leaving 3 bases between them. Germline V gene data show CDR1 as MNHEY and CDR2 as SMNVEV (reference sequence). The CDR3 spans 13 residues. The CDR3 spells CASSFYSGNTIYF. The CDR3 bases are TGTGCCAGCAGTTTCTACTCTGGAAACACCATATATTTT.